Listed below are T cell receptor beta chains from one sample, sequenced in a study of low-dose radiotherapy and immunotherapy resistance in tumors. TCRdb reanalysed the reads using MiXCR and keeps one entry per CDR3 protein. Of approximately 47,000 distinct CDR3 sequences listed, 10% to 15% were seen once; the top ten hold approximately 6.2%. Sample: PBMCs, taken before treatment. The receptors stem from a female donor with ovarian cancer. CDR3s include the opening cysteine and the closing phenylalanine or tryptophan. The order of the fields is J gene, clone size, D gene, V gene, CDR3 protein, CDR3 DNA. A D gene is named only where the DNA matches it firmly. Some rows mark clone size as missing; the rest say once, few, many or name a class of expanded clone.

TRBJ1-2 many . TRBV7-2 CASSSPGDFYGYTF TGTGCCAGCAGCTCTCCCGGGGACTTCTATGGCTACACCTTC
TRBJ1-1 . . TRBV5-5 CASSQTTGSMNTEAFF TGTGCCAGCAGCCAGACCACCGGGTCTATGAACACTGAAGCTTTCTTT
TRBJ2-3 once . TRBV10-3 CAISEDPDTQYF TGTGCCATCAGTGAGGATCCGGATACGCAGTATTTT
TRBJ2-3 many TRBD2 TRBV11-2 CASSLALSGATQYF TGTGCCAGCAGCTTAGCGTTAAGCGGGGCTACGCAGTATTTT
TRBJ2-1 many . TRBV7-3 CASSLSPDNEQFF TGTGCCAGCAGCTTATCACCGGACAATGAGCAGTTCTTC
TRBJ2-2 many . TRBV29-1 CSVSGGGNTGELFF TGCAGCGTGTCAGGGGGGGGGAACACCGGGGAGCTGTTTTTT
TRBJ2-3 many . TRBV5-1 CASSFRADPTDTQYF TGCGCCAGCAGCTTCAGGGCAGACCCCACGGATACGCAGTATTTT
TRBJ1-2 many . TRBV27 CPHQRGGVGYTF TGTCCGCACCAAAGGGGCGGAGTGGGCTACACCTTC
TRBJ1-5 many . TRBV19 CASSPPQGKDNQPQHF TGTGCCAGTAGCCCCCCGCAGGGCAAAGACAATCAGCCCCAGCATTTT
TRBJ2-1 many TRBD2 TRBV3-1 CASSPTLAGGREQFF TGTGCCAGCAGCCCGACCCTAGCGGGGGGGCGTGAGCAGTTCTTC
TRBJ1-5 many . TRBV3-1 CASSQDSVQPQHF TGTGCCAGCAGCCAAGACTCGGTTCAGCCCCAGCATTTT
TRBJ2-4 few . TRBV5-5 CASSLDWLNIQYF TGTGCCAGCAGCTTGGACTGGCTAAACATTCAGTACTTC
TRBJ2-7 many TRBD2 TRBV11-2 CASSLESRTSGPTYEQYF TGTGCCAGCAGCTTAGAGTCACGGACTAGCGGCCCGACCTACGAGCAGTACTTC
TRBJ2-1 many TRBD2 TRBV6-4 CASSERLASGGVNEQFF TGTGCCAGCAGTGAGCGACTGGCTAGCGGGGGGGTGAATGAGCAGTTCTTC
TRBJ2-2 many . TRBV15 CATSRDRRQPNTGELFF TGTGCCACCAGCAGAGATCGGCGACAACCTAACACCGGGGAGCTGTTTTTT
TRBJ1-5 . . TRBV19 CASRHHREIGNQPQHF TGTGCCAGTAGGCACCACAGGGAGATAGGCAATCAGCCCCAGCATTTT
TRBJ2-1 . TRBD1 TRBV5-1 CASSLEGGREQFF TGCGCCAGCAGCTTGGAAGGGGGCAGGGAGCAGTTCTTC
TRBJ2-5 many . TRBV5-1 CASSLSRVEAQYF TGCGCCAGCAGCCTTAGCCGGGTGGAGGCCCAGTACTTC
TRBJ1-2 once TRBD1 TRBV28 CASSRNALKDRVGYTF TGTGCCAGCAGCCGAAATGCCCTGAAAGACAGGGTTGGCTACACCTTC
TRBJ1-1 many . TRBV12-3/TRBV12-4 CASSPSGAHTEAFF TGTGCCAGCAGTCCTTCTGGGGCACACACTGAAGCTTTCTTT
TRBJ2-1 many . TRBV20-1 CSADPGTRGVGNEQFF TGCAGTGCCGACCCGGGGACTCGAGGGGTCGGCAATGAGCAGTTCTTC
TRBJ1-1 many TRBD1 TRBV5-1 CASSSIPGQGRNTEAFF TGCGCCAGCAGCTCGATACCGGGACAGGGGAGGAACACTGAAGCTTTCTTT
TRBJ2-5 few TRBD1 TRBV20-1 CSASQGAGETQYF TGCAGTGCTAGCCAGGGGGCGGGAGAGACCCAGTACTTC
TRBJ1-4 many . TRBV5-4 CASSAQGPSEKLFF TGTGCCAGCAGCGCACAGGGCCCTTCCGAAAAACTGTTTTTT
TRBJ2-7 many TRBD2 TRBV6-6 CASSYLLAGAGEQYF TGTGCCAGCAGTTACCTTCTAGCGGGGGCAGGGGAGCAGTACTTC
TRBJ2-7 . . TRBV30 CAWGRVSYEQYF TGTGCCTGGGGCAGGGTCTCCTACGAGCAGTACTTC
TRBJ2-7 many . TRBV29-1 CSVVVNTYEQYF TGCAGCGTTGTAGTAAATACCTACGAGCAGTACTTC
TRBJ2-7 many . TRBV10-3 CAISGVISYEQYF TGTGCCATCAGTGGCGTTATTTCCTACGAGCAGTACTTC
TRBJ1-1 many . TRBV5-5 CASSLALGVNTEAFF TGTGCCAGCAGCTTGGCCCTTGGAGTAAACACTGAAGCTTTCTTT
TRBJ1-1 many . TRBV15 CATHMGQGRENTEAFF TGTGCCACCCACATGGGTCAGGGGCGGGAAAACACTGAAGCTTTCTTT
TRBJ2-7 many . TRBV28 CASSVGRSYEQYF TGTGCCAGCAGCGTTGGAAGGAGTTACGAGCAGTACTTC
TRBJ1-3 many TRBD1 TRBV2 CASSEQGAGNTIYF TGTGCCAGCAGTGAACAGGGGGCTGGAAACACCATATATTTT
TRBJ2-7 . . TRBV6-1 CASSEGVGAAFSSYEQYF TGTGCCAGCAGTGAAGGGGTTGGGGCAGCGTTTTCCTCCTACGAGCAGTACTTC
TRBJ2-7 few TRBD1 TRBV28 CASRGTGTGVYEQYF TGTGCCAGCAGGGGTACCGGGACAGGAGTCTACGAGCAGTACTTC
TRBJ2-7 many TRBD2 TRBV20-1 CSASSGIYEQYF TGCAGTGCGTCGAGCGGGATCTACGAGCAGTACTTC
TRBJ1-1 many TRBD1 TRBV29-1 CSVGTDTEAFF TGCAGCGTCGGGACAGACACTGAAGCTTTCTTT
TRBJ1-1 many . TRBV28 CASSDTEAFF TGTGCCAGCAGTGACACTGAAGCTTTCTTT
TRBJ1-6 many TRBD1 TRBV7-2 CASSSGYRGNFGSPLHF TGTGCCAGCAGCTCGGGGTACAGGGGAAACTTCGGATCACCCCTCCACTTT
TRBJ2-4 many . TRBV7-3 CASSLDSGTNIQYF TGTGCCAGCAGCTTAGATTCCGGGACAAACATTCAGTACTTC
TRBJ2-2 many . TRBV6-5 CASRGDTGELFF TGTGCCAGCAGAGGGGACACCGGGGAGCTGTTTTTT
TRBJ1-1 many . TRBV28 CASSLVDGTEAFF TGTGCCAGCAGTTTAGTGGATGGCACTGAAGCTTTCTTT
TRBJ1-1 many . TRBV5-6 CASSRGGEAFF TGTGCCAGCAGCCGAGGAGGGGAAGCTTTCTTT
TRBJ2-7 many . TRBV21-1 CASSKIPSPDEQYF TGTGCCAGCAGCAAAATCCCCAGCCCAGACGAGCAGTACTTC
TRBJ2-1 many TRBD2 TRBV2 CASSEPSGGDDYNEQFF TGTGCCAGCAGTGAGCCTAGCGGGGGGGACGACTACAATGAGCAGTTCTTC
TRBJ2-5 many TRBD2 TRBV28 CASSPPSGSMETQYF TGTGCCAGCAGCCCTCCTAGCGGGAGTATGGAGACCCAGTACTTC
TRBJ2-1 many TRBD2 TRBV24-1 CATSDSGLAGGPYNEQFF TGTGCCACCAGTGATTCGGGACTAGCGGGAGGGCCCTACAATGAGCAGTTCTTC
TRBJ1-1 many . TRBV18 CASSPQPRGRGTEAFF TGTGCCAGCTCACCCCAACCCAGGGGACGCGGCACTGAAGCTTTCTTT
TRBJ2-7 many . TRBV28 CASSPGTPEQYF TGTGCCAGCAGTCCTGGGACACCCGAGCAGTACTTC
TRBJ1-2 many . TRBV7-9 CASSFGQGLLVYGYTF TGTGCCAGCAGCTTTGGGCAGGGGCTTCTGGTCTATGGCTACACCTTC
TRBJ1-1 many . TRBV19 CASTPDGRRGAFF TGTGCCAGTACCCCCGACGGGAGGAGGGGGGCTTTCTTT
TRBJ1-6 few TRBD1 TRBV27 CASSLRQGVSPLHF TGTGCCAGCAGTTTACGGCAGGGGGTCTCACCCCTCCACTTT
TRBJ1-1 many . TRBV24-1 CATSDDGVAEAFF TGTGCCACCAGTGATGATGGGGTGGCTGAAGCTTTCTTT
TRBJ2-7 many TRBD2 TRBV19 CASSLGTSDLYEQYF TGTGCCAGTAGCCTCGGGACTAGTGACCTCTACGAGCAGTACTTC
TRBJ2-7 many TRBD1 TRBV5-1 CASSPSGQSYEQYF TGCGCCAGCAGCCCCTCGGGACAGTCCTACGAGCAGTACTTC
TRBJ1-5 many . TRBV12-3/TRBV12-4 CASSFNTDSNQPQHF TGTGCCAGCAGTTTCAACACGGATAGCAATCAGCCCCAGCATTTT
TRBJ2-1 many . TRBV20-1 CSARAQEYNEQFF TGCAGTGCTAGGGCGCAGGAGTACAATGAGCAGTTCTTC
TRBJ2-7 many . TRBV3-1 CASSLPVGEQYF TGTGCCAGCAGCCTCCCCGTGGGGGAGCAGTACTTC
TRBJ2-7 many TRBD2 TRBV5-1 CASSIYGRASQEQYF TGCGCCAGCAGCATCTACGGGAGGGCCAGTCAGGAGCAGTACTTC
TRBJ2-7 few TRBD1 TRBV7-9 CASSRTGNSYEQYF TGTGCCAGCAGCCGGACAGGAAACTCCTACGAGCAGTACTTC
TRBJ2-7 many TRBD1 TRBV5-1 CASSAGQGASYEQYF TGCGCCAGCAGCGCCGGACAGGGGGCGTCCTACGAGCAGTACTTC